This TCR beta chain derives from a study of T-cell reconstitution after alpha-beta-depleted transplantation in children (dated by TCRdb to the mid-2010s). Regarding the complete study: Using TCR repertoire profiling, the study followed T-cell immune reconstitution in a quantitative way in children after TCRalphabeta/CD19-depleted allogeneic hematopoietic cell transplantation. Study-level results and caveats: In some patients, high TCRbeta diversity at day 60 was attributed to recipient T cells and intrathymic progenitors that had survived conditioning. Over subsequent months, a decline in hyperexpanded clone frequencies was noted, and after one year, T-cell counts and TCRbeta diversity were mostly ascribed to newly produced T cells. Apparently early alphabetaT-cell count recovery about two months after transplant reportedly relied on only several hundred rapidly expanded clones derived from non-depleted graft cells.

The library was produced with PCR. The run used an Illumina HiSeq 2500. Molecular barcoding was employed in the preparation of TCR libraries, with unique molecular identifiers being used to normalize TCRbeta repertoire quantification. The public reads were quality trimmed at Q25 with fastp and then assembled into clones with MiXCR by TCRdb, keeping productive beta chains. CDR3 protein duplicates are merged, each entry listing the most common genes and DNA. Recorded for this sample are under 300,000 distinct CDR3 sequences; 11% of them occurred a single time. The ten largest clones capture around 24% of the sample. CDR3 length: 14 amino acids, cysteine to phenylalanine. This entry keeps only the CDR3 DNA: 42 bases, framed from base 1. Trimming accounts for 0 bases at V and 3 bases at J, while the number of junction bases matched to no gene is 2. Reading the germline V gene gives CDR1 KGHSH and CDR2 LQKENI.

The sample's treatment or condition label, in plain terms: allogeneic hematopoietic cell transplantation with graft depleted of TCRalphabeta T cells and CD19 B cells. The transplant recipients were children given TCRalphabeta/CD19-depleted allogeneic hematopoietic cell grafts. At least ten counts were recorded for this clonotype. Its antigen specificity is not known. Base qualities are missing; no much larger clone stands one base away. The starting material was peripheral blood, obtained 180 days after TCRalphabeta/CD19-depleted stem cell transplant. The receptor was isolated from a male patient aged 2 to 9 who had a stem cell transplant for chronic granulomatous disease, so the T cells may come from the graft donor. The rearrangement combines TRBV18 with TRBJ2-7, and 7 bases in between align with TRBD1. The CDR3 protein is CASSPPAGGYEQYF. The nucleotide sequence reads TGTGCCAGCTCACCACCGGCAGGGGGCTACGAGCAGTACTTC. Where the CDR3 stops, the reference TRBV18 and TRBJ2-7 genes take over; the full variable domain is NAGVMQNPRHLVRRRGQEARLRCSPMKGHSHVYWYRQLPEEGLKFMVYLQKENIIDESGMPKERFSAEFPKEGPSILRIQQVVRGDSAAYFCASSPPAGGYEQYFGPGTRLTVT.